This TCR beta chain was retrieved from a study of CXCR3-negative and CXCR3-positive naive CD8 T cells. UMI-labeled TRB cDNA libraries were prepared by 5' RACE. No DNA is given; TCRdb re-called the 5' RACE reads and lists each CDR3 protein once. Its table records over 100,000 distinct CDR3 sequences. CDR1 SNHLY and CDR2 FYNNEI come from the germline V gene. CDR3 size: 16 residues. This chain links TRBV2 with TRBJ2-7; TCRdb outputs TRBD2, but without DNA this stays unchecked. The receptor was derived from a human donor in good health. Some clones in this sample may be carry-over from other donors' samples. Sequences were obtained from naive CXCR3- CD8+ T cells from blood. Subset given: CD45RO-CCR7+CD27+CD95- naive CD8+ T cells lacking CXCR3 (TNR3-). CDR3 amino acids: CASSDLKLADSYEQYF.